The rows below give T cell receptor beta chains drawn from one sample of a study of metastatic and nonmetastatic thyroid tumors. Using MiXCR, TCRdb reanalyzed the PCR reads. The data show 33,000 or so clones, with roughly 20% seen just once and around a fifth held by the top ten. Sequences were obtained from blood. The receptors shown here come from a female donor with papillary thyroid cancer or a benign thyroid nodule (not recorded which). Some clones in this sample may be carry-over from other donors' samples. Each CDR3 is given without its conserved first and last residue. Each record gives: V gene, CDR3 protein.

TRBV20-1	SAPTGLVADTQY
TRBV3-1	ASSQRGGHSNTEAF
TRBV19	ASTGQSVAGELF
TRBV2	ARMGRGSTDTQY
TRBV28	ASSSPGLAGRAYEQY
TRBV28	ASSLGQGQGALH
TRBV20-1	SARGSSGVDEQF
TRBV15	ATGQGVTYEQY
TRBV5-6	ASSSSDRHEQY
TRBV27	ASSSVWDGSHTSTDTQY
TRBV5-6	ASSWAGGADEKLF
TRBV19	ASSMTSGGYTGELF
TRBV28	ASSFGTGVTDTQY